The clone carrying this T cell receptor (beta chain) was picked up a small number of times. The target antigen is unknown. The source of the sample is a study of early T cells in non-severe SARS-CoV-2 infection. Study-level information: Unsorted whole blood bulk RNA was sequenced, with unpaired chains. Study-wide results and caveats: Matching with VDJdb favored anti-spike CD8 responses (missing private and CD4 specificities).

Individual cDNA molecules each received unique molecular identifiers attached to them. TCRdb re-derived calls from the 5' RACE reads in MiXCR, one entry per CDR3 protein. The sample holds some 120,000 distinct CDR3 sequences, just under 15% seen once. This CDR3 contains 14 residues. Germline values: CDR1 GTSNPN, CDR2 SVGIG (reference sequence). Trimming pared 4 bases from V and 0 bases from J, leaving 12 bases between. The receptor comes from an adult who was a healthcare worker with PCR-confirmed SARS-CoV-2 infection or an uninfected control (not recorded which). The V and J genes are TRBV30 and TRBJ1-1; maybe TRBD1 (5 bases). Material for sequencing was whole blood. The CDR3 DNA follows: TGTGCCTGGACGGGGGAGAACATGAACACTGAAGCTTTCTTT. Its translation: CAWTGENMNTEAFF.